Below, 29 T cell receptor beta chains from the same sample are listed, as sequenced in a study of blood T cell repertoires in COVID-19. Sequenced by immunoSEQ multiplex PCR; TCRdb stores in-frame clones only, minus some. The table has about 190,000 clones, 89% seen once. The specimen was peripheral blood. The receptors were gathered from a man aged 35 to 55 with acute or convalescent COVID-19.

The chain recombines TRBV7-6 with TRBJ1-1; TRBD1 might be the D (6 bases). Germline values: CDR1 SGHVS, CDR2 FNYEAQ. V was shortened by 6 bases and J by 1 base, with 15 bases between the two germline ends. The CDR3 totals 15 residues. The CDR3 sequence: CASRANRVGNTEAFF. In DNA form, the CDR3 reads TGTGCCAGCAGGGCTAACAGGGTAGGGAACACTGAAGCTTTCTTT.

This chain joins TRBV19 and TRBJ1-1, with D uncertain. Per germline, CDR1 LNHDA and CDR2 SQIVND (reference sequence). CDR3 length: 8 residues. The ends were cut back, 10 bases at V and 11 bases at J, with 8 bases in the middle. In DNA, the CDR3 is TGTGCCAAGCGTTGGGCTTTCTTT. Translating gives CAKRWAFF.

DNA for the CDR3: TGTGCCAGCAGCCCGTACTACGAGCAGTACTTC. Translating gives CASSPYYEQYF. This sequence joins TRBV2 and TRBJ2-7; D unresolved. Trimming took off 6 bases at V and 3 bases at J, with 6 bases between the two ends. CDR1 is SNHLY, CDR2 FYNNEI, per germline. The CDR3 consists of 11 residues.

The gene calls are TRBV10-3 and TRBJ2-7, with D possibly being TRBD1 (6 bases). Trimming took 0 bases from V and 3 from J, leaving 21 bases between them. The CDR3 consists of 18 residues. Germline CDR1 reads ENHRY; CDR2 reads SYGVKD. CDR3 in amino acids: CAISESRFRRTDHYEQYF. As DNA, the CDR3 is TGTGCCATCAGTGAGTCTCGGTTTCGCAGGACAGATCACTACGAGCAGTACTTC.

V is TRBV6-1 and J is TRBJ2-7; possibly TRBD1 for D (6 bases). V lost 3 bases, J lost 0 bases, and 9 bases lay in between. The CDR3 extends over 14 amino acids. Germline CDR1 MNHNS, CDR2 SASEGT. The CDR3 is CASSDQDSSYEQYF. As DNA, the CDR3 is TGTGCCAGCAGTGACCAGGACAGCTCCTACGAGCAGTACTTC.

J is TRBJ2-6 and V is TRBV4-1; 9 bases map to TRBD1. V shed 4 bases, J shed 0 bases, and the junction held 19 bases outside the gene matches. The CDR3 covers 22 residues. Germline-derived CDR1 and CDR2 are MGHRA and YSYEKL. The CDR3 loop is CASSPQILGAGTGNSGANVLTF. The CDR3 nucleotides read TGCGCCAGCAGCCCACAAATACTTGGGGCCGGGACAGGGAACTCTGGGGCCAACGTCCTGACTTTC.

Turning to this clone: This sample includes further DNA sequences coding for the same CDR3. The CDR3 sequence: CASSLGQGRQETQYF. DNA for the CDR3: TGCGCCAGCAGCTTGGGACAGGGCAGACAAGAGACCCAGTACTTC. V and J are TRBV5-1 and TRBJ2-5, with 7 bases fitting TRBD1. V shed 0 bases and J 2 bases; nucleotides not matched to a gene: 4. The CDR3 covers 15 residues. Germline V gives CDR1 SGHRS, CDR2 YFSETQ. Based on the CDR3 plus reference TRBV5-1 and TRBJ2-5, the full variable domain is KAGVTQTPRYLIKTRGQQVTLSCSPISGHRSVSWYQQTPGQGLQFLFEYFSETQRNKGNFPGRFSGRQFSNSRSEMNVSTLELGDSALYLCASSLGQGRQETQYFGPGTRLLVL.

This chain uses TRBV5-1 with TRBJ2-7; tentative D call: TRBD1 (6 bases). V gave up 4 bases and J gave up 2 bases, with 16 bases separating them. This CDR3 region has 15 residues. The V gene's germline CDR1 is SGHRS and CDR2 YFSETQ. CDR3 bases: TGCGCCAGCAGCCCGCCCGGACAGTATCCCTACGAGCAGTACTTC. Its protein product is CASSPPGQYPYEQYF.

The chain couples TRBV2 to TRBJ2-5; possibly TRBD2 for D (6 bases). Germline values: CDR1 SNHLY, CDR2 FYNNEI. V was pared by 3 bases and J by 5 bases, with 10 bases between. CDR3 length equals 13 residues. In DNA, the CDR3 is TGTGCCAGCAGTGATGCCCGGGGGGAGACCCAGTACTTC. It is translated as CASSDARGETQYF.

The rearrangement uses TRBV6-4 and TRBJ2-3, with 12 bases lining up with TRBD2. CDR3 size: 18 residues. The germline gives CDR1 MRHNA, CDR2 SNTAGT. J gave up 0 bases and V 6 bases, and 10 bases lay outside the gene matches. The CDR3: CASRLLLTSGGSTDTQYF. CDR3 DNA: TGTGCCAGCAGATTACTTTTGACTAGCGGGGGAAGCACAGATACGCAGTATTTT.

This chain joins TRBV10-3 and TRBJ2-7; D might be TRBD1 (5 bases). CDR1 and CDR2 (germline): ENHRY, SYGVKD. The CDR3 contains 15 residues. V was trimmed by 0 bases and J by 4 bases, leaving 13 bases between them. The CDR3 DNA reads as TGTGCCATCAGTGAGTCGACTCAGGGTCTGTACGAGCAGTACTTC. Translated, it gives CAISESTQGLYEQYF.

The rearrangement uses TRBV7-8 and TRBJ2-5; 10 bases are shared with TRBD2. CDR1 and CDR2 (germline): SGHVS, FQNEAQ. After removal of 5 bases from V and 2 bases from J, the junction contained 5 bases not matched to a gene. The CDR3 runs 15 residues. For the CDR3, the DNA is TGTGCCAGCAGCCGTAGCGGGGGGCTTCAAGAGACCCAGTACTTC. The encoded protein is CASSRSGGLQETQYF.

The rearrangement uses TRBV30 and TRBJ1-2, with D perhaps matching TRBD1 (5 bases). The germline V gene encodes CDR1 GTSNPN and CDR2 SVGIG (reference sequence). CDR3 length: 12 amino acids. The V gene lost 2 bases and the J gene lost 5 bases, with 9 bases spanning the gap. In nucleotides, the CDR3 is TGTGCCTGGAGTTCTGGACATTATGGCTACACCTTC. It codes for CAWSSGHYGYTF.

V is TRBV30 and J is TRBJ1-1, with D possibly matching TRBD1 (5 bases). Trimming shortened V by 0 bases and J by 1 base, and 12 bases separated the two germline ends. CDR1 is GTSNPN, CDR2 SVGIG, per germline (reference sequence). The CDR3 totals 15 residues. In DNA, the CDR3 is TGTGCCTGGAGTGTATTCGGACACTCGAACACTGAAGCTTTCTTT. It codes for CAWSVFGHSNTEAFF.

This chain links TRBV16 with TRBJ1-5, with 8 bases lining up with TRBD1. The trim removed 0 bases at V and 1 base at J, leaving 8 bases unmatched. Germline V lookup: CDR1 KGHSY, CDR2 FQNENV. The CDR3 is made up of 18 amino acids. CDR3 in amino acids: CASSQSSVQGASNQPQHF. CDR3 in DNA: TGTGCCAGCAGCCAATCGTCGGTGCAGGGGGCGAGCAATCAGCCCCAGCATTTT.

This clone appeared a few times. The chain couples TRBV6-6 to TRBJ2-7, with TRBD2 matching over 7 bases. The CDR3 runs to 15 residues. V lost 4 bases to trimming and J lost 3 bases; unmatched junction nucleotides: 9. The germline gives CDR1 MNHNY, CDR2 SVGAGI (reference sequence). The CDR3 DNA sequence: TGTGCCAGCAGTTCCCCTGGACTAGTCAACTACGAGCAGTACTTC. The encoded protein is CASSSPGLVNYEQYF.

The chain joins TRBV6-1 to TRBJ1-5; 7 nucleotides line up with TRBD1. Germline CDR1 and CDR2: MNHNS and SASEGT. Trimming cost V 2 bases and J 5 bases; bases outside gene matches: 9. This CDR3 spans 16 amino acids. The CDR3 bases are TGTGCCAGCAGTGAAAACGTAGCAGGGGGGTATCAGCCCCAGCATTTT. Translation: CASSENVAGGYQPQHF.

The CDR3 spells CASTPREGGSTEAFF. The CDR3 DNA sequence: TGTGCCAGCACTCCGAGGGAGGGAGGGAGCACTGAAGCTTTCTTT. J is TRBJ1-1 and V is TRBV21-1. TRBV21-1 represents a pseudogene. The CDR3 loop spans 15 amino acids.

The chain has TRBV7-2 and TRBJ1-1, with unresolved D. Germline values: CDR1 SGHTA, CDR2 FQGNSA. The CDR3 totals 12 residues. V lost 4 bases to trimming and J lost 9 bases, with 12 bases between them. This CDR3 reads CASSYPGRQAFF. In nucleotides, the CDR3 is TGTGCCAGCAGCTACCCAGGAAGGCAAGCTTTCTTT.

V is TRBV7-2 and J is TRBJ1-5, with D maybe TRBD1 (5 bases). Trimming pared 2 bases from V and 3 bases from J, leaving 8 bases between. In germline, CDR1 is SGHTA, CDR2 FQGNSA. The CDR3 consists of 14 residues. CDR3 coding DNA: TGTGCCAGCAGCTTACGGGGACTCAATCAGCCCCAGCATTTT. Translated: CASSLRGLNQPQHF.

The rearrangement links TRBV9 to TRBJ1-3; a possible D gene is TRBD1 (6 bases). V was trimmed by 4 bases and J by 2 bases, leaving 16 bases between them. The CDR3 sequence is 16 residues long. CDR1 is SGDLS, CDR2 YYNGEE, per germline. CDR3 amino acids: CASSLRSRGTGNTIYF. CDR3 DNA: TGTGCCAGCAGCCTCCGCTCCAGGGGAACTGGAAACACCATATATTTT.

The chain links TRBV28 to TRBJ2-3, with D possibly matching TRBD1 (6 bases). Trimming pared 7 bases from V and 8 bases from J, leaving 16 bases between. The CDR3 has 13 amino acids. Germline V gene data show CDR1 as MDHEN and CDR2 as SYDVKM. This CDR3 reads CASTTPQGGTQYF. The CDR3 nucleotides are TGTGCCAGCACCACACCCCAAGGGGGTACGCAGTATTTT.

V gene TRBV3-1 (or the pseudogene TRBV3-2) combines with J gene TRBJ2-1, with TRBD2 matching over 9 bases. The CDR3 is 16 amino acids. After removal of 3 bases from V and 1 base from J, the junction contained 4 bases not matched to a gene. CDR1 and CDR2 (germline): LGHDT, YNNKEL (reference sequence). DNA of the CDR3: TGTGCCAGCAGCCACCCCACTAGCGGGTCCTACAATGAGCAGTTCTTC. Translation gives CASSHPTSGSYNEQFF.

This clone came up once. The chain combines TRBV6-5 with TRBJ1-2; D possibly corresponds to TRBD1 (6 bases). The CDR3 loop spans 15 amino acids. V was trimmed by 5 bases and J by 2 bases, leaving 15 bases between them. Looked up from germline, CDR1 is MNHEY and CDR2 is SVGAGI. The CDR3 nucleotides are TGTGCCAGCAGTCGGACAGCCCTTTCCAACTATGGCTACACCTTC. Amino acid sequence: CASSRTALSNYGYTF.

CDR3 protein: CASSIALAGDTQYF. In nucleotides, the CDR3 is TGTGCCAGTAGTATCGCATTAGCGGGGGATACGCAGTATTTT. The gene calls are TRBV19 and TRBJ2-3; 8 bases line up with TRBD2. Germline V gives CDR1 LNHDA, CDR2 SQIVND (reference sequence). This CDR3 contains 14 residues. V lost 3 bases to trimming and J lost 6 bases; unmatched junction nucleotides: 5.

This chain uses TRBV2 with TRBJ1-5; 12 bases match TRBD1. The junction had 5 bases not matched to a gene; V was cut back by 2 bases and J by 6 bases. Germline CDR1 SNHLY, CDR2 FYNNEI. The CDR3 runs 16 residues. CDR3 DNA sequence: TGTGCCAGCAGTGAACTAGGGACAGGGGGCGGTCAGCCCCAGCATTTT. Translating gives CASSELGTGGGQPQHF.

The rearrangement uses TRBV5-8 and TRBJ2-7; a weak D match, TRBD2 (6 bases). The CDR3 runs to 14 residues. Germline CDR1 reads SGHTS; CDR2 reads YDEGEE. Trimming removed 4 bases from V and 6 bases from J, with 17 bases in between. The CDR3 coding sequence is TGTGCCAGCAGCGTGACCGGGAACGGGGGCGAGCAGTACTTC. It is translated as CASSVTGNGGEQYF.

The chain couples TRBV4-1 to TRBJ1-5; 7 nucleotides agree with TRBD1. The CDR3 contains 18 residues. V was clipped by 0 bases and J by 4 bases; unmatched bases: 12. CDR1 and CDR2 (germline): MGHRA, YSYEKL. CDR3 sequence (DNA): TGCGCCAGCAGCCAAGATTGGGGACAGCTCACGTTAAATCAGCCCCAGCATTTT. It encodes CASSQDWGQLTLNQPQHF.

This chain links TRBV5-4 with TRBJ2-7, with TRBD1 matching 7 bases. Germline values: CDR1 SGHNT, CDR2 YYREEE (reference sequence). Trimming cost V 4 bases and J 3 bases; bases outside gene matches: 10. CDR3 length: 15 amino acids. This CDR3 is CASSQGGPNLYEQYF. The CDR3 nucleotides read TGTGCCAGCAGCCAAGGGGGCCCAAACCTCTACGAGCAGTACTTC.